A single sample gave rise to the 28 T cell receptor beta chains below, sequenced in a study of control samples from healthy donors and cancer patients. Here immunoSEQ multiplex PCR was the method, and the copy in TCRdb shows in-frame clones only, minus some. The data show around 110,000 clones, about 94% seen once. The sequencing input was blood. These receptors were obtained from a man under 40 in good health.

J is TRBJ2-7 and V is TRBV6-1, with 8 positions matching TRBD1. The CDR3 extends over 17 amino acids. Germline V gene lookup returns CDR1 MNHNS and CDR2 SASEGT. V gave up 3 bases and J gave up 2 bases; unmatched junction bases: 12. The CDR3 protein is CASSDTLGTGSPYEQYV. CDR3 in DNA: TGTGCCAGCAGTGATACCCTCGGGACAGGTTCTCCCTACGAGCAGTACGTC.

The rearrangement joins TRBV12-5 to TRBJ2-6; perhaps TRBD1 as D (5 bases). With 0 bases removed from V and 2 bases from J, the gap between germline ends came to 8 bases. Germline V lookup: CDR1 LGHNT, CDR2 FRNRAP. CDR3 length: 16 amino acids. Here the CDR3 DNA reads TGTGCTAGTGGTTTGGTAGCAGGGACTGGGGCCAACGTCCTGACTTTC. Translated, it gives CASGLVAGTGANVLTF.

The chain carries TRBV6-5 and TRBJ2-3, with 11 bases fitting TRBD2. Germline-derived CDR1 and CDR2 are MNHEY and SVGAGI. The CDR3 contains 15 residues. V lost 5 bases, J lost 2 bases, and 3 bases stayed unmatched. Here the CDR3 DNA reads TGTGCCAGCAGTATGACTAGCGGGGCCACAGATACGCAGTATTTT. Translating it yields CASSMTSGATDTQYF.

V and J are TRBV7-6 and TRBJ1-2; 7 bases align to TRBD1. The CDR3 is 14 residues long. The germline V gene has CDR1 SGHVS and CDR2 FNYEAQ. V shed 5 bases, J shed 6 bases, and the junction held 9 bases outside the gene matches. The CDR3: CASSEHRGVNGYTF. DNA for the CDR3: TGTGCCAGCAGCGAGCACAGGGGCGTAAATGGCTACACCTTC.

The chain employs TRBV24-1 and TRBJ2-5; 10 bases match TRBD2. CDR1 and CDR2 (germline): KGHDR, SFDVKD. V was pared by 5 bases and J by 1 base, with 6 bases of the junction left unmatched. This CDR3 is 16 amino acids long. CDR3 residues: CATSGSSGGFQETQYF. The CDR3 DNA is TGTGCCACCAGTGGGTCTAGCGGGGGTTTCCAAGAGACCCAGTACTTC.

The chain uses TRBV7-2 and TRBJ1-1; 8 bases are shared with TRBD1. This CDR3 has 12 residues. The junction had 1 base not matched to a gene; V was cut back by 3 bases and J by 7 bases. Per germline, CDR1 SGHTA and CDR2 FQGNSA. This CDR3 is CASSLDRDEAFF. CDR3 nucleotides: TGTGCCAGCAGCTTGGACAGGGATGAAGCTTTCTTT.

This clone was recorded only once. CDR3 sequence: CAISVQGASDGYTF. The CDR3 DNA follows: TGTGCCATCAGTGTTCAGGGGGCTTCCGATGGCTACACCTTC. This rearrangement joins TRBV10-3 to TRBJ1-2; the match to TRBD1 covers 8 bases. The CDR3 sequence is 14 residues long. The junction had 7 bases not matched to a gene; V was cut back by 4 bases and J by 6 bases. Germline-derived CDR1 and CDR2 are ENHRY and SYGVKD.

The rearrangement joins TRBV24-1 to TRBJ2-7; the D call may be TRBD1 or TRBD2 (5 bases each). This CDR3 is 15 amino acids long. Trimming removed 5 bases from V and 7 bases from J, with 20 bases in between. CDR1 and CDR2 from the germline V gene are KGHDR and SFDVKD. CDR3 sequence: CATSGGTASLGEQYF. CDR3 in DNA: TGTGCCACCAGTGGGGGGACGGCGTCCTTAGGAGAGCAGTACTTC.

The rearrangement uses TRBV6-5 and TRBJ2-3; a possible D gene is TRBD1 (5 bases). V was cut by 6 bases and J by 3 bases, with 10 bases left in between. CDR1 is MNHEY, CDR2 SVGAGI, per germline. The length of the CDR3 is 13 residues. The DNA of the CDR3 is TGTGCCAGCAGGACAGACTCAACAGATACGCAGTATTTT. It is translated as CASRTDSTDTQYF.

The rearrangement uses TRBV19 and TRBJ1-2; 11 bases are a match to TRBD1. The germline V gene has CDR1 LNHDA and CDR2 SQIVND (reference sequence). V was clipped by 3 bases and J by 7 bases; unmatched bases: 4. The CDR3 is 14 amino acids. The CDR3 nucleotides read TGTGCCAGTAGTATCGGACAGGGGGCGTTTGGCTACACCTTC. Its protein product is CASSIGQGAFGYTF.

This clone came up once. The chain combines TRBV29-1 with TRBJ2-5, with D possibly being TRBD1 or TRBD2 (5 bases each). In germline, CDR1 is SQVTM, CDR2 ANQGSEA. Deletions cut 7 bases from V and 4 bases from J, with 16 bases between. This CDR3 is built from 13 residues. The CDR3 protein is CSGHSGSSETQYF. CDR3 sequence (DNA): TGCAGCGGCCATTCAGGGAGCTCAGAGACCCAGTACTTC.

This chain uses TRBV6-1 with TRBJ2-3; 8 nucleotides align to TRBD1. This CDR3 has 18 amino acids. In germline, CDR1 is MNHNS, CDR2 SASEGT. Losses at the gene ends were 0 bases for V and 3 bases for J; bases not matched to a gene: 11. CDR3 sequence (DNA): TGTGCCAGCAGTGAAGCCCCCCTTGCAGGGGGCTTGACAGATACGCAGTATTTT. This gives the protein CASSEAPLAGGLTDTQYF.

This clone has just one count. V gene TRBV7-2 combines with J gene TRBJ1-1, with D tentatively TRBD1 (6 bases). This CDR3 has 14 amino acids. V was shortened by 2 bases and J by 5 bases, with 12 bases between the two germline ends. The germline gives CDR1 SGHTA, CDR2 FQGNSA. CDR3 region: CASSLFYGQTEAFF. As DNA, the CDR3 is TGTGCCAGCAGCTTATTTTACGGACAGACTGAAGCTTTCTTT.

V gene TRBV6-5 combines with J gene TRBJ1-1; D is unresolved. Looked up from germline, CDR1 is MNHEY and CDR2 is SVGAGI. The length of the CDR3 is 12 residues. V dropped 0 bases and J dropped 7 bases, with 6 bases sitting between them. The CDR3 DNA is TGTGCCAGCAGTTACTCCGCAGGTGAAGCTTTCTTT. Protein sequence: CASSYSAGEAFF.

The CDR3 sequence is CASSPGGTAYEQYF. CDR3 coding DNA: TGTGCCAGCTCCCCTGGCGGGACAGCCTACGAGCAGTACTTC. This chain links TRBV18 with TRBJ2-7; D perhaps matches TRBD1 (7 bases). Germline-derived CDR1 and CDR2 are KGHSH and LQKENI. The CDR3 is 14 residues long. Trimming pared 6 bases from V and 2 bases from J, leaving 14 bases between.

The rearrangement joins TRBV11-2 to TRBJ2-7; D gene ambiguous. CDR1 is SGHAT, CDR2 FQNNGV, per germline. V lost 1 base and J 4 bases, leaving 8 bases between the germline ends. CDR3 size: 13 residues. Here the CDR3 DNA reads TGTGCCAGCAGCTTAGGGATCCCATACGAGCAGTACGTC. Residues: CASSLGIPYEQYV.

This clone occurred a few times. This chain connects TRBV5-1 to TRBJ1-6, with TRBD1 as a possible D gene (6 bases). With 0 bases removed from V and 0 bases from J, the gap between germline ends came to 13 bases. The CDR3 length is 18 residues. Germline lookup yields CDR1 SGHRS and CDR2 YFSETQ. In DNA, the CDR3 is TGCGCCAGCAGCTTGGTAGGACAGAAAAGCTCCTATAATTCACCCCTCCACTTT. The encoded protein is CASSLVGQKSSYNSPLHF.

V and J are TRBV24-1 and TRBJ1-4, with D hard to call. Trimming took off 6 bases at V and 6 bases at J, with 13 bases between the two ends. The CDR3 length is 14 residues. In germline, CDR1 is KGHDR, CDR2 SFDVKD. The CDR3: CATSSGRVDEKLFF. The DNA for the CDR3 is TGTGCCACCAGTTCGGGGAGGGTTGATGAAAAACTGTTTTTT.

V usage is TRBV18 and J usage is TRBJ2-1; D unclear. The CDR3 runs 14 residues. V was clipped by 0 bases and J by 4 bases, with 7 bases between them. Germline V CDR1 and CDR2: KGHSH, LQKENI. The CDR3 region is CASSPPAQYNEQFF. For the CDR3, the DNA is TGTGCCAGCTCACCACCTGCGCAGTACAATGAGCAGTTCTTC. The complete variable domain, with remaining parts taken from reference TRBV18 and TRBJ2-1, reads NAGVMQNPRHLVRRRGQEARLRCSPMKGHSHVYWYRQLPEEGLKFMVYLQKENIIDESGMPKERFSAEFPKEGPSILRIQQVVRGDSAAYFCASSPPAQYNEQFFGPGTRLTVL.

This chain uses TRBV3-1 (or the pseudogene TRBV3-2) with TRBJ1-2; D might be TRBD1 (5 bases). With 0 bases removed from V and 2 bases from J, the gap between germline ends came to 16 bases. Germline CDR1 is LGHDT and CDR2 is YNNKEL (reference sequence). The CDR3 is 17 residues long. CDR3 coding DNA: TGTGCCAGCAGCCAAGAGGGTATCAAGAGGGGAAACTATGGCTACACCTTC. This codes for CASSQEGIKRGNYGYTF.

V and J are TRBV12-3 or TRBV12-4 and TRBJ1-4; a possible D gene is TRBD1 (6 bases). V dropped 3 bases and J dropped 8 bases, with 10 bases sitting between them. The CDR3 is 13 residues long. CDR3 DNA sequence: TGTGCCAGCAGTTTCGGGGGGCGCGAAAAACTGTTTTTT. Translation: CASSFGGREKLFF.

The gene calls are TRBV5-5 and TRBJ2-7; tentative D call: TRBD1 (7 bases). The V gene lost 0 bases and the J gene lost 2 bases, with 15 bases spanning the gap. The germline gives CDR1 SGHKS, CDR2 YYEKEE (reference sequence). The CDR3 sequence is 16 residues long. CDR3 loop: CASSLDGGGYTYEQYF. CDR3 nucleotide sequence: TGTGCCAGCAGCTTGGATGGAGGGGGCTACACCTACGAGCAGTACTTC. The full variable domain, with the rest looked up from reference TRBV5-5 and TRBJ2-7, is DAGVTQSPTHLIKTRGQQVTLRCSPISGHKSVSWYQQVLGQGPQFIFQYYEKEERGRGNFPDRFSARQFPNYSSELNVNALLLGDSALYLCASSLDGGGYTYEQYFGPGTRLTVT.

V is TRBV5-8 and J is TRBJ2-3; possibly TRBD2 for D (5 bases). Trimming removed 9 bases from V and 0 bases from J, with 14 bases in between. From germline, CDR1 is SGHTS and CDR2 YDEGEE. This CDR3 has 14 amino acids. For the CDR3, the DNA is TGTGCCATCTCGCAGTGGGAGAGCACAGATACGCAGTATTTT. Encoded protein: CAISQWESTDTQYF.

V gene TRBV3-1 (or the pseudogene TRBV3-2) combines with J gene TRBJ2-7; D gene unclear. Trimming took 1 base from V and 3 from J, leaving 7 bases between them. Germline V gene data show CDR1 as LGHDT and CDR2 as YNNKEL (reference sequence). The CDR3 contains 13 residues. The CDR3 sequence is CASSQVFHYEQYF. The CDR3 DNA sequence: TGTGCCAGCAGCCAAGTGTTCCACTACGAGCAGTACTTC.

The CDR3 nucleotides read TGTGCCAGCAGTCCTAAGGGGGGTGCTGGAAACACCATATATTTT. It specifies CASSPKGGAGNTIYF. J is TRBJ1-3 and V is TRBV6-8; D is possibly TRBD1 (6 bases). The CDR3 sequence is 15 residues long. V was clipped by 5 bases and J by 2 bases, with 13 bases between them. CDR1 is MNHGY and CDR2 is SAAAGT in the germline V gene.

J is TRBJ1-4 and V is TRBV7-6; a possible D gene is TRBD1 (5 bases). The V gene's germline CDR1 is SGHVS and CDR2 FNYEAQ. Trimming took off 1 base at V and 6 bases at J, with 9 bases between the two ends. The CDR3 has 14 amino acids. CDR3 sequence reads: CASSLGSGYEKLFF. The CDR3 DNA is TGTGCCAGCAGCTTAGGGTCAGGGTATGAAAAACTGTTTTTT.

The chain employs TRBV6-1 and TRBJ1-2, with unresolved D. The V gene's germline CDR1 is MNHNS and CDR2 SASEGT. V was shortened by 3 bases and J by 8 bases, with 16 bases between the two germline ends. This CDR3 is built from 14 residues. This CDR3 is CASSEPSSGGGYTF. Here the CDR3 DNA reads TGTGCCAGCAGTGAGCCCTCTTCCGGAGGGGGCTACACCTTC.

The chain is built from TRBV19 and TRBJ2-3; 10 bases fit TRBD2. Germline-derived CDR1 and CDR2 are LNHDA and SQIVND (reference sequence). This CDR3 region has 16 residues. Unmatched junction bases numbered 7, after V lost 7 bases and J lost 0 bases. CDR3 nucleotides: TGTGCCAGTACCGATGGGGGACTAGCGAGCACAGATACGCAGTATTTT. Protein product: CASTDGGLASTDTQYF.